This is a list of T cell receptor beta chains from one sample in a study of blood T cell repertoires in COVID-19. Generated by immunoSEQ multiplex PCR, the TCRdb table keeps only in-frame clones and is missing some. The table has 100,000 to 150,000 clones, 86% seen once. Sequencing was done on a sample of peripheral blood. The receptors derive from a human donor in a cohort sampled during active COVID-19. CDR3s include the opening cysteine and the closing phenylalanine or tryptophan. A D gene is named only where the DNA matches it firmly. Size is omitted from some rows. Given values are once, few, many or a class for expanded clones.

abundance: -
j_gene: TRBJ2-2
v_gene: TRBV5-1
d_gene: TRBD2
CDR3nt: TGCGCCAGCAGCTTGGGACTAGCGGGATTGGGACAAGAGCTCGGGGAGCTGTTTTTT
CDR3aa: CASSLGLAGLGQELGELFF

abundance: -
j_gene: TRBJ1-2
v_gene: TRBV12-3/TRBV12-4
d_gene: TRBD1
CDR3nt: TGTGCCAGCAGTTTACGGGGACAGGGAGGCCTATCCTTC
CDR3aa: CASSLRGQGGLSF

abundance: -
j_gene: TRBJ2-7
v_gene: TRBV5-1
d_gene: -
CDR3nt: TGCGCCAGCAGCCCCCAGGTGGGACTGGGAGACTACGAGCAGTACTTC
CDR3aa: CASSPQVGLGDYEQYF

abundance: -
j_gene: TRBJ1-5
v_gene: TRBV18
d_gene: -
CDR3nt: TGTGCCAGCTCCCCGACAGGATCGCGCAATCAGCCCCAGCATTTT
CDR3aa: CASSPTGSRNQPQHF

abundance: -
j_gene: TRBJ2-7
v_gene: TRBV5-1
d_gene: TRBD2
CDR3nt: TGCGCCAGCAGCTTGACCGCGGGAGGGCCTAACGAGCAGTACTTC
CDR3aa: CASSLTAGGPNEQYF

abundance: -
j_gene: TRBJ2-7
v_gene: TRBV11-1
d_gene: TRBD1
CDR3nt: TGTGCCAGCAGCTCGGGACAGGGGTGGTACGAGCAGTACTTC
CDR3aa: CASSSGQGWYEQYF

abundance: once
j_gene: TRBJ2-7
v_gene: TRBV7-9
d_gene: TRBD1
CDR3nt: TGTGCCAGCAGCTTGGGACAGGCCGAGCAGTACTTC
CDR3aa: CASSLGQAEQYF

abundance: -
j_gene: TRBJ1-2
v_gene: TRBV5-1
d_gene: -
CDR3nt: TGCGCCAGCAGCTTGGACGGCTATGGCTACACCTTC
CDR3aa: CASSLDGYGYTF

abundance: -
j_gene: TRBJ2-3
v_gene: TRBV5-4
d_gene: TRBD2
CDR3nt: TGTGCCAGCAGCGAGGGACTAGCGGGCACAGATACGCAGTATTTT
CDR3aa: CASSEGLAGTDTQYF

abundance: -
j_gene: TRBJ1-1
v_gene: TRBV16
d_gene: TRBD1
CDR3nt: TGTGCCAGCAGTCGGGACAGGGTCCGTGACACTGAAGCTTTCTTT
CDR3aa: CASSRDRVRDTEAFF

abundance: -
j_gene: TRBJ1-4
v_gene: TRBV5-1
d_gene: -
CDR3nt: TGCGCCAGCAGCTTGGGACAGCTTAATGAAAAACTGTTTTTT
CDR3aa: CASSLGQLNEKLFF

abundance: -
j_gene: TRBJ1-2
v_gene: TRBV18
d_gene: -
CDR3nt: TGTGCCAGCTCACCATCCCGGACGGGGGACGCCTATGGCTACACCTTC
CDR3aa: CASSPSRTGDAYGYTF

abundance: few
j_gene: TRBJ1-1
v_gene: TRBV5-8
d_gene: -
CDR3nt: TGTGCCAGCAGCTTGTATTGGGGAGCTGAAGCTTTCTTT
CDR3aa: CASSLYWGAEAFF

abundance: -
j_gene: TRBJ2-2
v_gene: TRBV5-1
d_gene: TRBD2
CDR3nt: TGCGCCAGCAGCTTGGAGCGTGGGACTAGCGCTGGCGGGGAGCTGTTTTTT
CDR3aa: CASSLERGTSAGGELFF

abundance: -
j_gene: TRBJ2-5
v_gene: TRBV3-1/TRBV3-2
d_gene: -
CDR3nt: TGTGCCAGCAGCCAAAACCGTATTGCGGGTCAAGAGACCCAGTACTTC
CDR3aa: CASSQNRIAGQETQYF

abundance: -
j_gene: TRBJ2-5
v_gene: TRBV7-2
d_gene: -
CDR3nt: TGTGCCAGCAGCTTGGAGGGCTTGGAGACCCAGTACTTC
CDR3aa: CASSLEGLETQYF

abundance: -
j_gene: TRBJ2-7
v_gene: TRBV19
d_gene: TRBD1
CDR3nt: TGTGCCAGTAGGCCGGACAGGAGAAGCTCCTACGAGCAGTACTTC
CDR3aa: CASRPDRRSSYEQYF

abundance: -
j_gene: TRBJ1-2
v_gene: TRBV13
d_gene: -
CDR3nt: TGTGCCAGCAGCTTAGTTGTCACCCGGGGCTACACCTTC
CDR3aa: CASSLVVTRGYTF

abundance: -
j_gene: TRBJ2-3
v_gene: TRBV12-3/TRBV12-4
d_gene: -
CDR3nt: TGTGCCAGCCCCCCGGGGAGTACGCAGTATTTT
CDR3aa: CASPPGSTQYF